The clone carrying this T cell receptor (beta chain) turned up a few times. Sequencing was performed with immunoSEQ multiplex PCR; in TCRdb, only in-frame clones are kept and a portion is missing. The data show 120,000 to 150,000 clones, with 94% seen just once and under 15% held by the top ten. Germline CDR1 MNHEY, CDR2 SVGEGT. The CDR3 has 17 residues. The ends lost 0 bases at V and 4 bases at J; junction bases unmatched: 12. These data originate in a study of control samples from healthy donors and cancer patients. The chain links TRBV6-2 or TRBV6-3 to TRBJ2-7, with TRBD2 identical over 7 bases. The clonotype originates from a man in his forties in good health. The specimen was blood. The DNA for the CDR3 is TGTGCCAGCAGTTACTCGAAAGGATCGCGGGAGATTTACGAGCAGTACTTC. Protein product: CASSYSKGSREIYEQYF.